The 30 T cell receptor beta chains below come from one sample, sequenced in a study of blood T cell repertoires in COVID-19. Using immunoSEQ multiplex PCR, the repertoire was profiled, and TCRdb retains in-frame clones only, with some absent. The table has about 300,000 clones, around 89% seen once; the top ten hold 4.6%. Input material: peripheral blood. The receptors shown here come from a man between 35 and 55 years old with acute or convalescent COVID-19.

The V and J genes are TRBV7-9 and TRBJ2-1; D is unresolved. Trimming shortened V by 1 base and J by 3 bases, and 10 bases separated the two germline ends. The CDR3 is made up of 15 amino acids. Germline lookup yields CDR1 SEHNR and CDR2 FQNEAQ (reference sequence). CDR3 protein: CASSLVSLVYNEQFF. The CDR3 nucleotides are TGTGCCAGCAGCTTAGTTTCCCTTGTCTACAATGAGCAGTTCTTC.

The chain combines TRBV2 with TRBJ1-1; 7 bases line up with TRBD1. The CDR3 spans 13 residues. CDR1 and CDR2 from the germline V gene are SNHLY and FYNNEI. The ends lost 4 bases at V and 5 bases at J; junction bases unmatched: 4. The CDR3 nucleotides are TGTGCCAGCAGTGCGGGACAGATGACTGAAGCTTTCTTT. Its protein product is CASSAGQMTEAFF.

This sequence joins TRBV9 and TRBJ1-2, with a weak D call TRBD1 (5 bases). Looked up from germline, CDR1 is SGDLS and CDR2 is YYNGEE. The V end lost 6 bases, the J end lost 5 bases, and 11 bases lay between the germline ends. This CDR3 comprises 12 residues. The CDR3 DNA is TGTGCCAGCAAGGGGTTAATGTATGGCTACACCTTC. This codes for CASKGLMYGYTF.

The DNA for the CDR3 is TGTGCCAGCAGTGAAGCAACGGACACTGAAGCTTTCTTT. Its protein product is CASSEATDTEAFF. The J gene is TRBJ1-1, the V gene TRBV6-1; no reliable D call. CDR1 is MNHNS and CDR2 is SASEGT in the germline V gene. Trimming took off 0 bases at V and 3 bases at J, with 5 bases between the two ends. CDR3 size: 13 residues.

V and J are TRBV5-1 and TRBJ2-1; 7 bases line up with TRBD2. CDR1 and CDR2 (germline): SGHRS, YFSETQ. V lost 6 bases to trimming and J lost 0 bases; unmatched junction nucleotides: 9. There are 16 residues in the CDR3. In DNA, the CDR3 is TGCGCCAGCATGCTGGGGGAGGGGAGCTCCTACAATGAGCAGTTCTTC. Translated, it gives CASMLGEGSSYNEQFF.

The CDR3 is CASSYGQGNTEAFF. CDR3 in DNA: TGTGCCAGCTCTTACGGACAGGGGAACACTGAAGCTTTCTTT. The chain joins TRBV18 to TRBJ1-1; TRBD1 matches at 8 bases. J gave up 1 base and V 6 bases, and 4 bases lay outside the gene matches. The germline V gene encodes CDR1 KGHSH and CDR2 LQKENI. The CDR3 sequence is 14 residues long.

The CDR3 nucleotides read TGTGCCAGCGCGCCGGGTCGGGGCACAGATACGCAGTATTTT. It codes for CASAPGRGTDTQYF. The chain employs TRBV2 and TRBJ2-3; D is ambiguous. The V and J ends lost 8 bases and 1 base respectively, with 13 bases between them. Germline V gene sequence: CDR1 SNHLY, CDR2 FYNNEI. The CDR3 runs to 14 residues.

Written as DNA, the CDR3 is TGTGCCAGCAGTGCGAAGGCACCCTCTAGTATAGTAAATTCACCCCTCCACTTT. Protein product: CASSAKAPSSIVNSPLHF. This chain connects TRBV6-1 to TRBJ1-6; no clear D. CDR1 MNHNS and CDR2 SASEGT come from the germline V gene. The CDR3 runs to 18 residues. Trimming took off 4 bases at V and 7 bases at J, with 23 bases between the two ends.

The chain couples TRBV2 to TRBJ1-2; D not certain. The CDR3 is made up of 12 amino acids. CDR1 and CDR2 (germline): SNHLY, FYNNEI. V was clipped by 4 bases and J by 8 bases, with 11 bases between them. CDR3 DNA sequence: TGTGCCAGCAGTGCCTTTACGGGGGGCTACACCTTC. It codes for CASSAFTGGYTF.

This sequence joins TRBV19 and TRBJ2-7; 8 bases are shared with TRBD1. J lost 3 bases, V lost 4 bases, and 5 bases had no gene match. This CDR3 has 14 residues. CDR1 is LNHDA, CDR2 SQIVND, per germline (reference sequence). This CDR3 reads CASSSWTGSYEQYF. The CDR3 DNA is TGTGCCAGTAGTAGTTGGACAGGGAGCTACGAGCAGTACTTC.

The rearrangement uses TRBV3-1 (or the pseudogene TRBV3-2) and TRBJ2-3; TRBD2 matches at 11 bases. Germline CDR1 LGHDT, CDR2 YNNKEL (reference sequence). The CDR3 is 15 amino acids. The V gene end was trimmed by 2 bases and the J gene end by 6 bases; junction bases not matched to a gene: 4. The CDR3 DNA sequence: TGTGCCAGCAGCCAAACTAGCGGGGGTGGGGATACGCAGTATTTT. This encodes CASSQTSGGGDTQYF.

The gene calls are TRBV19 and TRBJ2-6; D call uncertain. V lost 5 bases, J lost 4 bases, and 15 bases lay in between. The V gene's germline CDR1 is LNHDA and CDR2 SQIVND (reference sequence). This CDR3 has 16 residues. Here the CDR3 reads CASSPRGVSGANVLTF. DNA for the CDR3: TGTGCCAGTAGTCCTCGAGGAGTCTCCGGGGCCAACGTCCTGACTTTC.

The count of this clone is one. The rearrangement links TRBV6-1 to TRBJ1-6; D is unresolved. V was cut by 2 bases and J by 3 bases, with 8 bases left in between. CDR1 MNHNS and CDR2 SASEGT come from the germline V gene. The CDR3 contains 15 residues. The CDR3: CASSEFQVYNSPLHF. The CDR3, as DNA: TGTGCCAGCAGTGAATTTCAGGTCTATAATTCACCCCTCCACTTT.

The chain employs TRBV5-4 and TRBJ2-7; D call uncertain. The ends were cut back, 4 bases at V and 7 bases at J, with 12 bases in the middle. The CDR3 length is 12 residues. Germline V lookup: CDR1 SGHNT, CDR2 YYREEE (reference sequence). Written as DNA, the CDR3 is TGTGCCAGCAGCCACCCCCTCGAGGAGCAGTACTTC. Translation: CASSHPLEEQYF. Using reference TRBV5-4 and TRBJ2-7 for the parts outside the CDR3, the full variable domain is ETGVTQSPTHLIKTRGQQVTLRCSSQSGHNTVSWYQQALGQGPQFIFQYYREEENGRGNFPPRFSGLQFPNYSSELNVNALELDDSALYLCASSHPLEEQYFGPGTRLTVT.

The chain's CDR3 is CASSYSTGNQPQHF. The DNA of the CDR3 is TGTGCCAGCAGTTACTCGACTGGTAATCAGCCCCAGCATTTT. V is TRBV6-5 and J is TRBJ1-5; D unresolved. This CDR3 contains 14 residues. Germline assignment: CDR1 MNHEY and CDR2 SVGAGI. The V end lost 0 bases, the J end lost 4 bases, and 7 bases lay between the germline ends.

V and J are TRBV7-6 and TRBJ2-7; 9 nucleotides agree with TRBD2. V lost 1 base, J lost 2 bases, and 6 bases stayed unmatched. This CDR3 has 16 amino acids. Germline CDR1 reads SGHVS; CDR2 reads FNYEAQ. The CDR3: CASSLVATSGPYEQYF. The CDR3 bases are TGTGCCAGCAGCTTAGTAGCGACTAGCGGACCCTACGAGCAGTACTTC.

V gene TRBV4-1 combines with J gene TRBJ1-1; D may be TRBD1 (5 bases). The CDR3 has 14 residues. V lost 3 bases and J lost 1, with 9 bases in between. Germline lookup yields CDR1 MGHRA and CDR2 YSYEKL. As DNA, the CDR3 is TGCGCCAGCAGCCACCTCGGGGGGAACACTGAAGCTTTCTTT. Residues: CASSHLGGNTEAFF.

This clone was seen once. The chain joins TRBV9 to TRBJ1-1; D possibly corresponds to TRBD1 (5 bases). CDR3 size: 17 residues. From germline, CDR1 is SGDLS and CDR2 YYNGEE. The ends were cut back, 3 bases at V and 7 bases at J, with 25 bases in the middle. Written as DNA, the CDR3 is TGTGCCAGCAGCGCGAACCGGGACGGAGGGATTACTGGTGAAGCTTTCTTT. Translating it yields CASSANRDGGITGEAFF.

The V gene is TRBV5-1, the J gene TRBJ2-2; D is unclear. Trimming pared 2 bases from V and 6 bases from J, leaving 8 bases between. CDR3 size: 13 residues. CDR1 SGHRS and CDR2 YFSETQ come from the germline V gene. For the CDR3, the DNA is TGCGCCAGCAGCTTAGCGAGTCCCGGGGAGCTGTTTTTT. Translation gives CASSLASPGELFF.

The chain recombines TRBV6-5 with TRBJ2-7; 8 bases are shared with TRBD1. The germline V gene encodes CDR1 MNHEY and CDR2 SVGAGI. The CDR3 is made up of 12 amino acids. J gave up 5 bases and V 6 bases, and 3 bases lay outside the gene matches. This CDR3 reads CASSRGPNEQYF. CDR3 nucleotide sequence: TGTGCCAGCAGCAGGGGGCCGAACGAGCAGTACTTC.

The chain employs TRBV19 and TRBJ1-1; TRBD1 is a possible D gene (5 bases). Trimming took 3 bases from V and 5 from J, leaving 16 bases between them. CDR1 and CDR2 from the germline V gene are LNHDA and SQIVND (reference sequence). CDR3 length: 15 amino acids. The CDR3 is CASSIQGGARTEAFF. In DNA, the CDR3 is TGTGCCAGTAGTATTCAGGGTGGGGCTAGGACTGAAGCTTTCTTT. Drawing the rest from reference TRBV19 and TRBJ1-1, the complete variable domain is DGGITQSPKYLFRKEGQNVTLSCEQNLNHDAMYWYRQDPGQGLRLIYYSQIVNDFQKGDIAEGYSVSREKKESFPLTVTSAQKNPTAFYLCASSIQGGARTEAFFGQGTRLTVV.

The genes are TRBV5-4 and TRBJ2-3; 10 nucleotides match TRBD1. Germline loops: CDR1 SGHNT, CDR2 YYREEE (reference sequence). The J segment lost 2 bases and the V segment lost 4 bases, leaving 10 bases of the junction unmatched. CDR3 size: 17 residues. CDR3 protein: CASSLGQGTSITDTQYF. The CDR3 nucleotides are TGTGCCAGCAGCCTGGGACAGGGGACTTCAATCACAGATACGCAGTATTTT. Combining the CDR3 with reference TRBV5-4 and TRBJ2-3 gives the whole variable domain ETGVTQSPTHLIKTRGQQVTLRCSSQSGHNTVSWYQQALGQGPQFIFQYYREEENGRGNFPPRFSGLQFPNYSSELNVNALELDDSALYLCASSLGQGTSITDTQYFGPGTRLTVL.

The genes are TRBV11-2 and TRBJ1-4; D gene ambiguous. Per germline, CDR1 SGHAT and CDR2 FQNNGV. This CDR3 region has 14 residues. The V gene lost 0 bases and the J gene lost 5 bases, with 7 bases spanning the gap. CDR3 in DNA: TGTGCCAGCAGCTTAGACAGGTACAATGAAAAACTGTTTTTT. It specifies CASSLDRYNEKLFF.

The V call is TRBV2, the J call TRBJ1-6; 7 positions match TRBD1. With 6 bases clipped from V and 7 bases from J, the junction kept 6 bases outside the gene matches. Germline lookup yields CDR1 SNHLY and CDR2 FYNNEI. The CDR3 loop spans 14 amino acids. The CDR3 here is CASSEGDSNSPLHF. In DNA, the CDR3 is TGTGCCAGCAGCGAGGGGGACAGCAATTCACCCCTCCACTTT.

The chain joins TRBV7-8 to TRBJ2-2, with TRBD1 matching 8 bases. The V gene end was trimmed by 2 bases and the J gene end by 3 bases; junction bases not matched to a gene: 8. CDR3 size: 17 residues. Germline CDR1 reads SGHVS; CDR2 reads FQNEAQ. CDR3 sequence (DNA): TGTGCCAGCAGCTTACTAAGACAGGGGTCGGACACCGGGGAGCTGTTTTTT. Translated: CASSLLRQGSDTGELFF.

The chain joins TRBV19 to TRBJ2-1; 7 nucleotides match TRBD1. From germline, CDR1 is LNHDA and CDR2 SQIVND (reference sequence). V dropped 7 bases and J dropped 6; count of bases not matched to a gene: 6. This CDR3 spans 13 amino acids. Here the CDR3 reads CASIDRVGNEQFF. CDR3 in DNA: TGTGCCAGTATTGACAGGGTGGGCAATGAGCAGTTCTTC.

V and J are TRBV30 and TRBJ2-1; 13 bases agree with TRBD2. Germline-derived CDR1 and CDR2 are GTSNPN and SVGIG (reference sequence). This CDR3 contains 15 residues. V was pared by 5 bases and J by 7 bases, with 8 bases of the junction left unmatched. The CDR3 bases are TGTGCCTGGGAATCTGGGACTAGCGGGGCTAATGAGCAGTTCTTC. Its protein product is CAWESGTSGANEQFF. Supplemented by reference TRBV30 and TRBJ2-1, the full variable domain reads SQTIHQWPATLVQPVGSPLSLECTVEGTSNPNLYWYRQAAGRGLQLLFYSVGIGQISSEVPQNLSASRPQDRQFILSSKKLLLSDSGFYLCAWESGTSGANEQFFGPGTRLTVL.

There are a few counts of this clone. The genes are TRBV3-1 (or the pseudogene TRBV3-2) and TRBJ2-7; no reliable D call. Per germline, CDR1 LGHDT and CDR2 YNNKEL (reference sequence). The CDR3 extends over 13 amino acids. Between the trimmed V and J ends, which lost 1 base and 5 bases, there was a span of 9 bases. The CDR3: CASSQGVADEQYF. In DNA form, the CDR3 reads TGTGCCAGCAGCCAAGGGGTTGCGGACGAGCAGTACTTC.

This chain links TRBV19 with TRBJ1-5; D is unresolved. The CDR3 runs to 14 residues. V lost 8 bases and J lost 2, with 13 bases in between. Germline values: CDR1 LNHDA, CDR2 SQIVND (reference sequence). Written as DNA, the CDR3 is TGTGCCAGTGGCGGGTTTTCGGGCAATCAGCCCCAGCATTTT. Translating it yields CASGGFSGNQPQHF.

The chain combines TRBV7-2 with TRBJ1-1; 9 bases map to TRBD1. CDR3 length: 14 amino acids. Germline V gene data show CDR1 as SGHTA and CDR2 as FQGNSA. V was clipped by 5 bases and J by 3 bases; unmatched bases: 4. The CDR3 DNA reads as TGTGCCAGCAGCCCGACAGGGGGGTACACTGAAGCTTTCTTT. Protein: CASSPTGGYTEAFF.